This T cell receptor beta chain originates from a study of blood T cell repertoires in COVID-19 (dated by TCRdb to about 2020). About the full investigation: Collaborator samples came from the United States, Italy and Spain and covered acute and convalescent phases of COVID-19. The material from the prospective study consisted of cDNA or gDNA derived from T cells, B-cell-depleted T cells, or PBMCs. The dataset comprised deeply sampled blood TCRbeta repertoires from subjects exposed to, actively infected with, or recovered from COVID-19. The repertoires were released in a freely available public database meant as a resource for research on the immune response to SARS-CoV-2. Samples came from the ongoing ImmuneRACE study (first 160 participants) plus 1,254 subjects from 6 global collaborators. Nearly every sample came with metadata listing a de-identified subject ID, COVID-19 status, age in years and sex. Where available, HLA class I and class II types were obtained from metadata supplied by the sample provider rather than from assay-based typing.

The paper's findings and limits, for the study overall: Clinical and demographic metadata were provided uncurated, with the amount varying by source and participant.

TCRbeta CDR3 regions were amplified from genomic DNA using the immunoSEQ Assay, a bias-controlled multiplex PCR. The authors processed their data as follows. Within the assay, amplification of reference gene primers was used to estimate how many nucleated cells each sample contained. To quantify the absolute abundance of each unique TCRbeta CDR3 rearrangement, sequence reads were collapsed and filtered. For each sample, productive Simpson clonality was calculated as the square root of Simpson's diversity index over productive rearrangements. TCRdb re-hosts the immuneACCESS table, in-frame sequences only. Its copies lack some clones; in the studies checked, an unresolved V gene accounts for under half of them, and the cause for the rest is not known. The DNA gave D and trimming, while V, J and clone size come from that table. The sample includes about 70,000 clones, with approximately 83% observed a single time. The ten largest account for approximately 15% of the sample.

In Seattle, one collaborating source enrolled patients while the infection was active and tracked those patients longitudinally over the course of disease. The collaborating institutions used their own protocols to collect whole blood in K2EDTA tubes. For TCRbeta analysis, collaborators shipped samples in one of three forms: frozen whole blood, isolated PBMCs, or DNA extracted from either of those sample types. The germline V gene provides CDR1 KGHSH and CDR2 LQKENI. The CDR3 starts with the cysteine, ends with the phenylalanine, and has 13 residues. The sequence is cut down to CDR3 DNA, 39 bases in frame from base 1. Between the V and J ends, shortened by 2 bases and 8 bases respectively, the junction contains 12 bases. In regard to this clone: What antigen it recognizes has not been identified. No much larger clone is present one base from it, and per-base qualities are unavailable.

Recombination connected TRBV18 to TRBJ1-2, with no reliable assignment of the D segment. The specimen sequenced was peripheral blood. This sequence originates from a man aged 35-49 years with COVID-19, enrolled during active disease. The CDR3 corresponds to CASSPESPRGYTF. The DNA sequence follows: TGTGCCAGCTCACCAGAGTCGCCGAGGGGCTACACCTTC.